The T cell receptor beta chain described here comes from a study of blood T cell repertoires in COVID-19. Background on the study: Samples came from the United States, Italy and Spain, spanning acute and convalescent COVID-19.

The V gene lost 1 base and the J gene lost 6 bases, with 15 bases spanning the gap. The CDR3 is 15 residues long. Germline V lookup: CDR1 SEHNR, CDR2 FQNEAQ (reference sequence). Assay: immunoSEQ multiplex PCR; the TCRdb copy retains only in-frame clones and omits some. Of approximately 170,000 clones listed, approximately 86% are singletons. This TCR was recovered from a woman older than 75 with active or convalescent COVID-19. The sequencing input was peripheral blood. This rearrangement joins TRBV7-9 to TRBJ1-1; maybe TRBD1 (6 bases). The CDR3 sequence is CASSLERGRGSEAFF. The CDR3, as DNA: TGTGCCAGCAGCTTAGAACGGGGCAGGGGCTCTGAAGCTTTCTTT.